This TCR beta chain originates from a study of vaccination and CD4 T cells after COVID-19. About the study: About ten convalescent cases were mild and one was severe, and all had been SARS-CoV-2 positive by nasal swab PCR.

Via MiXCR, TCRdb re-called the PCR reads, giving one row per CDR3 protein. The table shows roughly 20,000 distinct CDR3 sequences, with less than 80% occurring only once. This CDR3 has 16 residues. CDR1 SGHNT and CDR2 YYREEE come from the germline V gene (reference sequence). Unmatched junction bases numbered 7, after V lost 3 bases and J lost 7 bases. Study-wide results and caveats: Data came from relatively few convalescent patients and lacked early post-infection timepoints. Convalescent patients' median share of reactive clones seen only post-vaccination was about 86%.

In regard to this clonotype: The antigen remains unidentified.

Dates of positive PCR ran from March to December 2020, before US Alpha, Beta and Delta variants. The rearrangement links TRBV5-4 to TRBJ2-3; TRBD2 aligns across 14 bases. The origin of this receptor is a human donor who had recovered from COVID-19. The sample here was CD4+ T cells from blood, taken before SARS-CoV-2 vaccination. CDR3 DNA: TGTGCCAGCAGCTCCTCGACTAGCGGGAGGGGAAATACGCAGTATTTT. Amino acid sequence: CASSSSTSGRGNTQYF.